Sequencing of this T cell receptor beta chain was carried out in a study of human T cells and chemical hapten exposure. As for this clonotype: What it binds is not known.

Sample time point: pre-sensitization, week 0. Regarding treatment: therapeutic diphenylcyclopropenone sensitization with weekly scalp DPC. This CDR3 has 15 residues. Losses at the gene ends were 3 bases for V and 4 bases for J; bases not matched to a gene: 4. CDR1 is MRHNA, CDR2 SNTAGT, per germline. The library gave individual cDNA molecules unique molecular identifiers. TCRdb itself ran the RACE reads through MiXCR, one entry per CDR3 protein. The sample carries more than 250,000 distinct CDR3 sequences, about 9% recorded once. Study-wide results and caveats: DPC sensitization produced no change in TCRs with frequency above 1 in 1000.

The source material was whole blood, sampled in connection with sensitization to the hapten diphenylcyclopropenone (DPC). The receptor was isolated from a woman between 40 and 50 years old with alopecia areata. Some clones in this sample may be carry-over from other donors' samples. The chain has TRBV6-4 and TRBJ2-1; 9 bases align to TRBD2. The CDR3 region is CASSESGGWYNEQFF. The CDR3 region has the DNA TGTGCCAGCAGTGAAAGCGGGGGGTGGTACAATGAGCAGTTCTTC.